Given below is one TCR beta chain in context. What it recognizes is unknown. The sample originates from a study of shared clonotypes between healthy human individuals. Study-wide results and caveats: A limitation of the genetic and exposure-history diversity represented arose from few donors. Sharing across four donors was highest in naive CD4 (around 5%) and lowest in memory CD8 (roughly 0.4%).

The CDR3 sequence is 14 residues long. V lost 2 bases to trimming and J lost 1 base, with 5 bases between them. CDR1 is MNHEY, CDR2 SVGAGI, per germline. Deep-level settings were used for running the assay. Profiled with immunoSEQ multiplex PCR; TCRdb holds only in-frame clones, not every one. The repertoire has some 2.4 million clones, roughly 93% of them found once; the top ten carry around 0.37%. This receptor was obtained from a man younger than 35 in good health. Some clones in this sample may be carry-over from other donors' samples. This rearrangement joins TRBV6-5 to TRBJ1-4; D uncertain. Sequencing was done on a sample of naive CD4+ T cells from PBMCs. The subset is: CD45RA+ positively selected. The DNA of the CDR3 is TGTGCCAGCAGTTACCGTCGAACTAATGAAAAACTGTTTTTT. Translated, it gives CASSYRRTNEKLFF.